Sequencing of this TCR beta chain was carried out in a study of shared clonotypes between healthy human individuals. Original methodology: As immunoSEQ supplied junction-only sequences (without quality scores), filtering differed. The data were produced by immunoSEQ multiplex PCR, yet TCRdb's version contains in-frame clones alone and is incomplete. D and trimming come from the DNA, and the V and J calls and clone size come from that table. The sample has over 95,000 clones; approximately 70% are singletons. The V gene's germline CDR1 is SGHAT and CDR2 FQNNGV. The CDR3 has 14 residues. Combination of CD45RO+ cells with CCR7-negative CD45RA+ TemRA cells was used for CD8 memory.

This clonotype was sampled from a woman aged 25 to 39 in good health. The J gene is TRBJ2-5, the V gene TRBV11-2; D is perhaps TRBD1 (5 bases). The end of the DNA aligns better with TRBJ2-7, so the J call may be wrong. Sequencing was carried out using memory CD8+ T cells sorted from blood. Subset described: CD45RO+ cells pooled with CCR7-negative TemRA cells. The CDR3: CASSLATVVNEQYF. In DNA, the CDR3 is TGTGCCAGCAGCTTGGCGACAGTGGTAAACGAGCAGTACTTC.